The clone carrying this T cell receptor (beta chain) was seen only a few times. This entry comes from a study of blood T cell repertoires in COVID-19. In the study overall: Samples of COVID-19 (acute and convalescent) were obtained from the United States, Italy and Spain. T cells, B-cell-depleted T cells, or PBMCs provided the cDNA or gDNA that served as material.

CDR1 is MNHEY and CDR2 is SVGEGT in the germline V gene. V shed 2 bases, J shed 9 bases, and the junction held 9 bases outside the gene matches. The CDR3 spans 14 residues. Method: immunoSEQ multiplex PCR; TCRdb's copy keeps in-frame clones and lacks some. The repertoire holds 150,000 to 200,000 clones, with roughly 80% as singletons. This TCR was recovered from a man aged 50-60 years who had recovered from COVID-19. This chain joins TRBV6-2 or TRBV6-3 and TRBJ2-7; 8 bases are a match to TRBD1. Sequenced sample: peripheral blood. The CDR3 spells CASSYERTGRGQYF. The CDR3 DNA follows: TGTGCCAGCAGTTACGAAAGGACAGGGCGCGGGCAGTACTTC.